This entry is about one TCR beta chain. The antigen is unknown. Following a 10-day culture, CD4+ T cells were purified. Nucleocapsid antibodies stayed negative before and after vaccination, showing no earlier SARS-CoV-2 infection. Days 3 and 7 saw half the medium replaced with IL-2 medium. These data belong to a study of vaccination effects on CD4 cells after COVID-19. Background on the study: Fewer than 2.5 million PBMC were seeded per well and grown in the presence of about 10 IU/ml IL-2 and around 10 ug/ml peptides. Study-level points and caveats: Recruitment yielded few convalescent patients, and the study had no early post-infection timepoints.

V was trimmed by 5 bases and J by 8 bases, leaving 14 bases between them. The CDR3 length is 13 residues. Per the germline V gene, CDR1 is MGHRA and CDR2 is YSYEKL. TCRdb's copy holds only in-frame clones and misses some; the assay was immunoSEQ multiplex PCR. The sample includes under 40,000 clones, more than 75% seen only once; the top ten take roughly 3%. Sequencing used CD4+ T cells from PBMCs cultured without peptide, obtained before COVID-19 vaccination. The TCR sequence derives from a human donor who received a COVID-19 vaccine. The chain uses TRBV4-1 and TRBJ2-3; no firm D call. The CDR3 DNA sequence: TGCGCCAGCAGCATGACGCACCTCACTACGCAGTATTTT. This gives the protein CASSMTHLTTQYF.